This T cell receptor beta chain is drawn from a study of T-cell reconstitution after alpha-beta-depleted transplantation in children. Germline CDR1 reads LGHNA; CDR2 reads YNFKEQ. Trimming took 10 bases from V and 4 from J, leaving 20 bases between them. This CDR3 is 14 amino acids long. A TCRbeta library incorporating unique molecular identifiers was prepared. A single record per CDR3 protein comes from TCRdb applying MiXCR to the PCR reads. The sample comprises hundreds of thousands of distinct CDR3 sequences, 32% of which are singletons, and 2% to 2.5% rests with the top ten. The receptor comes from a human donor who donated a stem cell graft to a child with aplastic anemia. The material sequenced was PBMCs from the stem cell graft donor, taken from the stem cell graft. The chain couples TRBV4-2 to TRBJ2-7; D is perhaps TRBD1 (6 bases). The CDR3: CAIGPEDRQYEQYV. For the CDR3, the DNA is TGTGCCATCGGCCCCGAGGACAGACAGTACGAGCAGTACGTC.